The 29 T cell receptor beta chains below all came from one sample that was sequenced in a study of T and B cells in COVID-19 patients. TRB rearrangements were amplified by multiplex PCR with BIOMED2 TRB-A/B primers. TCRdb independently ran MiXCR on the multiplex PCR reads; one entry per CDR3 protein. The table has more than 9,500 distinct CDR3 sequences, 30% seen once. TRB was amplified from about 250-500 ng of blood genomic DNA. Specimen: blood. Receptors originate from a human donor who had recovered from COVID-19.

This clonotype rates as medium-sized. This chain uses TRBV6-5 with TRBJ1-6, with D maybe TRBD1 (5 bases). The CDR3 runs to 17 residues. CDR1 is MNHEY, CDR2 SVGAGI, per germline. The V end lost 0 bases, the J end lost 7 bases, and 16 bases lay between the germline ends. CDR3 in DNA: TGTGCCAGCAGTTACTCGACGGCCGGGACTCAAAATTCACCCCTCCACTTT. Protein: CASSYSTAGTQNSPLHF.

This clonotype was seen at least ten times. This chain uses TRBV6-4 with TRBJ1-2; D gene ambiguous. This CDR3 contains 14 residues. Trimming shortened V by 4 bases and J by 4 bases, and 13 bases separated the two germline ends. From germline, CDR1 is MRHNA and CDR2 SNTAGT. In DNA form, the CDR3 reads TGTGCCAGCAGTGCGGATGGGCAGCCCTATGGCTACACCTTC. Its translation: CASSADGQPYGYTF.

This clonotype was observed many times. CDR3 in amino acids: CASSVPRETGELFF. The CDR3 nucleotides read TGTGCCAGCAGCGTTCCCCGGGAAACCGGGGAGCTGTTTTTT. V is TRBV6-1 and J is TRBJ2-2, with D possibly being TRBD2 (5 bases). Trimming cost V 6 bases and J 5 bases, with 13 bases left between them. CDR1 and CDR2 (germline): MNHNS, SASEGT. The CDR3 loop spans 14 amino acids.

This clonotype is categorized as medium-sized. V is TRBV6-6 and J is TRBJ2-1, with TRBD1 as a possible D gene (5 bases). This CDR3 spans 14 amino acids. V was shortened by 0 bases and J by 4 bases, with 7 bases between the two germline ends. The germline V gene has CDR1 MNHNY and CDR2 SVGAGI (reference sequence). CDR3 region: CASSYSTDYNEQFF. For the CDR3, the DNA is TGTGCCAGCAGTTACTCGACAGATTACAATGAGCAGTTCTTC.

This clonotype was picked up a small number of times. The V and J genes are TRBV12-3 or TRBV12-4 and TRBJ1-2; TRBD1 matches 7 bases. The CDR3 covers 12 residues. V lost 7 bases, J lost 6 bases, and 5 bases stayed unmatched. CDR3 amino acids: CASNQGGNGYTF. Here the CDR3 DNA reads TGTGCCAGCAACCAGGGGGGGAATGGCTACACCTTC.

This clonotype was counted only a few times. The chain links TRBV20-1 to TRBJ1-2; 7 bases are a match to TRBD1. The CDR3 contains 12 residues. Germline CDR1 reads DFQATT; CDR2 reads SNEGSKA (reference sequence). With 3 bases clipped from V and 6 bases from J, the junction kept 4 bases outside the gene matches. CDR3 nucleotide sequence: TGCAGTGCTAGGGATGACAGGGATGGCTACACCTTC. Amino acid sequence: CSARDDRDGYTF.

By frequency in the sample, this clonotype is medium-sized (0.01 to 0.1%). This sequence joins TRBV30 and TRBJ1-6; TRBD1 is a possible D gene (5 bases). V was shortened by 4 bases and J by 10 bases, with 17 bases between the two germline ends. Germline CDR1 is GTSNPN and CDR2 is SVGIG (reference sequence). This CDR3 is built from 14 residues. In DNA, the CDR3 is TGTGCCTGGACCTTTGGGGGGGGTGGATCACCCCTCCACTTT. This codes for CAWTFGGGGSPLHF.

The table lists this clonotype with a few counts. The rearrangement links TRBV6-2 or TRBV6-3 to TRBJ2-7; 11 bases match TRBD2. The V gene end was trimmed by 7 bases and the J gene end by 9 bases; junction bases not matched to a gene: 11. The length of the CDR3 is 14 residues. Germline CDR1 and CDR2: MNHEY and SVGEGT. The CDR3, as DNA: TGTGCCAGCACCAGGGTACTAGCGGGAGAACGGCAGTACTTC. It translates to CASTRVLAGERQYF.

This clonotype showed up just once. The J gene is TRBJ2-2, the V gene TRBV19, with TRBD2 matching over 9 bases. This CDR3 is built from 15 residues. Germline V CDR1 and CDR2: LNHDA, SQIVND (reference sequence). After removal of 5 bases from V and 4 bases from J, the junction contained 5 bases not matched to a gene. CDR3 in DNA: TGTGCCAGTAGTCGGGGCGGGGGGGGCACCGGGGAGCTGTTTTTT. Translation: CASSRGGGGTGELFF.

In its sample, this clonotype is medium-sized. The chain joins TRBV19 to TRBJ2-7, with TRBD2 as a possible D gene (6 bases). The CDR3 consists of 15 residues. Germline assignment: CDR1 LNHDA and CDR2 SQIVND (reference sequence). V lost 3 bases and J lost 3, with 15 bases in between. Here the CDR3 reads CASSISVAVVYEQYF. The CDR3 DNA reads as TGTGCCAGTAGTATTTCGGTAGCGGTGGTCTACGAGCAGTACTTC.

About this clonotype: This sequence may be a read error, since a much larger clone differs from it by one base. The CDR3 ends on some other residue instead of the conserved phenylalanine or tryptophan, so this is likely a read error. V usage is TRBV6-5 and J usage is TRBJ2-1; D is unclear. The CDR3 spans 12 residues. Trimming took 5 bases from V and 6 from J, leaving 8 bases between them. The germline V gene has CDR1 MNHEY and CDR2 SVGAGI. Here the CDR3 reads CASSPLGNEQFL. CDR3 DNA sequence: TGTGCCAGCAGTCCCCTTGGCAATGAGCAGTTCTTA.

This rearrangement joins TRBV11-3 to TRBJ1-1, with 8 bases fitting TRBD1. The germline CDR1 and CDR2 sequences are SGHNT and YENEEA. The CDR3 runs to 15 residues. The J segment lost 4 bases and the V segment lost 5 bases, leaving 9 bases of the junction unmatched. The CDR3 sequence is CASSTGGTGGTEAFF. For the CDR3, the DNA is TGTGCCAGCAGCACAGGAGGGACAGGTGGCACTGAAGCTTTCTTT.

This sequence joins TRBV18 and TRBJ1-2; 7 bases line up with TRBD1. Germline V gene data show CDR1 as KGHSH and CDR2 as LQKENI. The CDR3 consists of 16 residues. The V segment lost 2 bases and the J segment 4 bases; nucleotides outside the gene matches: 10. The chain's CDR3 is CASSPKGAEIFYGYTF. The CDR3 DNA reads as TGTGCCAGCTCACCAAAGGGGGCGGAAATTTTCTATGGCTACACCTTC.

The chain uses TRBV6-1 and TRBJ1-1; no reliable D call. V was clipped by 4 bases and J by 2 bases, with 17 bases between them. The CDR3 is made up of 16 amino acids. CDR1 and CDR2 from the germline V gene are MNHNS and SASEGT. The CDR3 here is CASSGAKWPTNTEAFF. Here the CDR3 DNA reads TGTGCCAGCAGTGGCGCCAAATGGCCTACCAACACTGAAGCTTTCTTT.

This clonotype has just a few counts. In DNA form, the CDR3 reads TGTGCCAGCAGTTTGACGACCGCGTTAGGTTCACCCCTCCACTTT. It codes for CASSLTTALGSPLHF. This chain uses TRBV12-3 or TRBV12-4 with TRBJ1-6, with D uncertain. This CDR3 has 15 amino acids. Trimming left V 3 bases short and J 9 bases short, with 15 bases between.

V gene TRBV11-1 combines with J gene TRBJ2-3; tentative D call: TRBD2 (6 bases). Trimming cost V 5 bases and J 3 bases, with 9 bases left between them. Germline CDR1 is SGHAT and CDR2 is FQDESV (reference sequence). The CDR3 loop spans 13 amino acids. The CDR3 spells CASSQSGTDTQYF. As DNA, the CDR3 is TGTGCCAGCAGCCAGAGCGGGACAGATACGCAGTATTTT.

This clonotype was seen only a few times. The V call is TRBV11-2, the J call TRBJ2-1; weak D call: TRBD1 (5 bases). V shed 6 bases and J shed 0 bases, with 12 bases lying between them. Germline V gives CDR1 SGHAT, CDR2 FQNNGV. This CDR3 has 15 amino acids. CDR3 residues: CASRPVGPSYNEQFF. The DNA of the CDR3 is TGTGCCAGCAGGCCGGTGGGGCCCTCCTACAATGAGCAGTTCTTC.

The gene calls are TRBV20-1 and TRBJ1-2; a possible D gene is TRBD1 (5 bases). The CDR3 has 14 amino acids. Germline V gene sequence: CDR1 DFQATT, CDR2 SNEGSKA (reference sequence). V shed 4 bases and J shed 2 bases, with 14 bases lying between them. DNA of the CDR3: TGCAGTGCTAAGAGGGGAAGGGAGAACTATGGCTACACCTTC. Encoded protein: CSAKRGRENYGYTF.

This clonotype was counted ten times or more. The CDR3 loop is CASSSTGSQNQPQHF. The CDR3 bases are TGTGCCAGCAGCTCCACAGGGAGCCAAAATCAGCCCCAGCATTTT. J is TRBJ1-5 and V is TRBV11-3; D may be TRBD1 (6 bases). CDR1 is SGHNT and CDR2 is YENEEA in the germline V gene. The V end was cut by 4 bases, the J end by 4 bases, with 14 bases between. CDR3 length: 15 residues. Using reference TRBV11-3 and TRBJ1-5 for the parts outside the CDR3, the full variable domain is EAGVVQSPRYKIIEKKQPVAFWCNPISGHNTLYWYLQNLGQGPELLIRYENEEAVDDSQLPKDRFSAERLKGVDSTLKIQPAELGDSAVYLCASSSTGSQNQPQHFGDGTRLSIL.

Regarding this clonotype: The CDR3 ends on some other residue instead of the conserved phenylalanine or tryptophan, so this is likely a read error. It is unclear where the CDR3 begins or ends on the DNA, so no DNA is shown, and the CDR3 is as TCRdb lists it. V is TRBV6-5 and J is TRBJ2-1; the table's D call, TRBD1, has no DNA check behind it. A total of 16 residues make up the CDR3, ends included. Germline V gene lookup returns CDR1 MNHEY and CDR2 SVGAGI. This chain's CDR3 is CASNPGDTRSDNEQCC.

This clonotype was seen many times. J is TRBJ2-5 and V is TRBV6-2 or TRBV6-3, with D unclear. The V and J ends lost 8 bases and 0 bases respectively, with 7 bases between them. Germline-derived CDR1 and CDR2 are MNHEY and SVGEGT. The CDR3 is 12 residues long. The CDR3 reads CASHSYQETQYF. The CDR3, as DNA: TGTGCCAGCCACTCGTACCAAGAGACCCAGTACTTC.

This clonotype has ten or more counts. The chain combines TRBV7-2 with TRBJ2-1, with 8 nucleotides matching TRBD2. The CDR3 extends over 15 amino acids. J lost 2 bases, V lost 5 bases, and 5 bases had no gene match. Germline V CDR1 and CDR2: SGHTA, FQGNSA. CDR3 in amino acids: CASSHGSGAYNEQFF. The CDR3, as DNA: TGTGCCAGCAGCCACGGTAGCGGGGCCTACAATGAGCAGTTCTTC.

The V gene is TRBV14, the J gene TRBJ2-2, with unresolved D. V was cut by 0 bases and J by 1 base, with 3 bases left in between. The CDR3 is 14 residues long. Germline V lookup: CDR1 SGHDN, CDR2 FVKESK. The CDR3 sequence: CASSQDWNTGELFF. The CDR3, as DNA: TGTGCCAGCAGCCAAGATTGGAACACCGGGGAGCTGTTTTTT.

The rearrangement uses TRBV20-1 and TRBJ2-5; a possible D gene is TRBD1 (5 bases). V gave up 6 bases and J gave up 7 bases, with 15 bases separating them. CDR3 size: 12 residues. Per germline, CDR1 DFQATT and CDR2 SNEGSKA (reference sequence). The CDR3 coding sequence is TGCAGTGCCCCGACAGCCCCTGGGACCCAGTACTTC. It yields the protein CSAPTAPGTQYF.

This clonotype has only a few counts. The chain has TRBV4-2 and TRBJ2-1; 9 bases agree with TRBD2. J gave up 7 bases and V 3 bases, and 13 bases lay outside the gene matches. The V gene's germline CDR1 is LGHNA and CDR2 YNFKEQ. The CDR3 is made up of 17 amino acids. The CDR3 DNA is TGTGCCAGCAGCCAGTTAGATGGCGGGAGGGTGGGGAATGAGCAGTTCTTC. This encodes CASSQLDGGRVGNEQFF.

The chain is built from TRBV19 and TRBJ2-2; the match to TRBD2 covers 7 bases. Trimming removed 4 bases from V and 0 bases from J; junction bases left unmatched: 2. The CDR3 is 15 amino acids. Germline CDR1 reads LNHDA; CDR2 reads SQIVND (reference sequence). The CDR3 DNA follows: TGTGCCAGTAGTACCGGGACTACGAACACCGGGGAGCTGTTTTTT. It is translated as CASSTGTTNTGELFF. The whole variable domain, filled in from reference TRBV19 and TRBJ2-2, reads DGGITQSPKYLFRKEGQNVTLSCEQNLNHDAMYWYRQDPGQGLRLIYYSQIVNDFQKGDIAEGYSVSREKKESFPLTVTSAQKNPTAFYLCASSTGTTNTGELFFGEGSRLTVL.

Of note for this clonotype: A much more abundant neighbour one base away suggests this may be a read error. The J gene is TRBJ1-6, the V gene TRBV5-4; 9 bases are shared with TRBD1. In germline, CDR1 is SGHNT, CDR2 YYREEE (reference sequence). This CDR3 region has 14 residues. Trimming took 8 bases from V and 10 from J; bases not matched to a gene: 10. In DNA, the CDR3 is TGTGCCAGGAGCCCCGGGACAGGGAACTCACCCCTCCACTTT. It encodes CARSPGTGNSPLHF.

The table lists this clonotype with many counts. This chain uses TRBV27 with TRBJ2-1, with 10 bases aligning to TRBD2. CDR3 length: 14 amino acids. Germline CDR1 reads MNHEY; CDR2 reads SMNVEV (reference sequence). V trimming: 8 bases; J trimming: 8 bases; junction bases outside the gene matches: 9. CDR3 sequence (DNA): TGTGCCAGCGGTAGGGGACTAGCGAACGATGAGCAGTTCTTC. Amino acids: CASGRGLANDEQFF.

By sample share, this clonotype is medium-sized. V usage is TRBV19 and J usage is TRBJ2-3; possible D gene TRBD1, 5 bases. Germline lookup yields CDR1 LNHDA and CDR2 SQIVND (reference sequence). The germline V and J ends were trimmed by 1 base and 4 bases, with 12 bases remaining between them. The CDR3 covers 15 residues. CDR3 in amino acids: CASSIVPGSADTQYF. CDR3 DNA sequence: TGTGCCAGTAGTATAGTCCCAGGGTCGGCAGATACGCAGTATTTT.